The sequence of this TCR beta chain was determined in a study of post-analysis software for immune sequencing data. Across the whole study: Multiple sclerosis in the patients followed relapsing-remitting, secondary progressive and progressive-relapsing courses. Study-wide results and limits: Strong co-clustering by F measure was seen for same-batch samples. There were a few TRBV segments more frequent in patients than controls, and TRBV5-6, TRBV5-1 and TRBV20-1 were among them. Controls showed significantly higher normalized Chao1 diversity than did multiple sclerosis patients.

The ends lost 4 bases at V and 4 bases at J; junction bases unmatched: 3. Germline lookup yields CDR1 SGHKS and CDR2 YYEKEE (reference sequence). CDR3 length equals 14 residues. Unique molecular identifiers tagged the TCR beta cDNA libraries. Each batch of about 1 to 11 million T cells produced roughly 500,000 cDNA molecules. TCRdb re-derived calls from the PCR reads in MiXCR, one entry per CDR3 protein. In the table there are about 180,000 distinct CDR3 sequences, roughly 31% of which are singletons. Comments on this clonotype: The antigen is unknown.

The chain combines TRBV5-5 with TRBJ1-1; the match to TRBD1 covers 11 bases. Sequencing was done on a sample of blood. The clonotype was recovered from a girl between 5 and 17 years old with multiple sclerosis. The CDR3, as DNA: TGTGCCAGCAGCCCCGGGACAGGGGGCACTGAAGCTTTCTTT. It encodes CASSPGTGGTEAFF.